This T cell receptor beta chain came from a study of regulatory and conventional T cells in RAG deficiency. The assay was immunoSEQ multiplex PCR, and TCRdb's table has in-frame clones only and misses some. The data show 25,000 to 35,000 clones, approximately 90% seen once. Study conclusions and caveats: Sorted Omenn CD25-high CD127-low cells may not be bona fide Tregs. Other subsets showed roughly 10-fold reductions, but Treg unique TCR beta sequences fell approximately 90-fold in these patients. Shannon entropy was markedly lower and Simpson indices higher in RAG-deficient patients than control T-cell subsets.

A word on this clone: Its specificity is unknown.

The sample also formed part of further work on regulatory T cells. That publication notes: The primer mix had 52 TRBV and 13 TRBJ primers.

Sequencing was carried out using CD8+ T cells sorted from blood. This receptor was taken from a human donor in good health.

The CDR3, as DNA: TGTGCCAGCAGCTTAAGGGACCCGAACACCGGGGAGCTGTTTTTT. Protein sequence: CASSLRDPNTGELFF. This chain uses TRBV11-1 with TRBJ2-2, with D perhaps given as TRBD1 or TRBD2 (5 bases each). Germline V gene lookup returns CDR1 SGHAT and CDR2 FQDESV (reference sequence). The CDR3 is made up of 15 amino acids. Trimming removed 2 bases at V and 0 bases at J, with 7 bases between.